Listed here are 14 T cell receptor beta chains from one sample, sequenced in a study of shared clonotypes between healthy human individuals (dated by TCRdb to about 2020). Library preparation used the immunoSEQ multiplex PCR assay. Drawn from immuneACCESS, this table holds only the in-frame rearrangements with V and J called that TCRdb kept. Clones are partly lost; checked studies trace under half to an unresolved V gene and leave the rest unexplained. The sample table records approximately 2.1 million clones; 85% to 95% of these occur just once. The ten largest account for 0.39% of the sample. Specimen: naive CD4+ T cells from PBMCs. Explained via the paper, the cell subset or site label denotes: CD45RA+ positively selected. The receptors here all came from a man aged 18 to 29 in good health. Some clones in this sample may be carry-over from other donors' samples.

This clone appeared once. The chain joins TRBV5-1 to TRBJ2-1, with D unresolved. The CDR3 covers 11 residues. The V end was cut by 4 bases, the J end by 9 bases, with 8 bases between. In germline, CDR1 is SGHRS, CDR2 YFSETQ. The CDR3 nucleotides are TGCGCCAGCAGCGCGAGCTTTGAGCAGTTCTTC. Protein product: CASSASFEQFF.

The chain recombines TRBV11-3 with TRBJ2-3; D not certain. Germline V gives CDR1 SGHNT, CDR2 YENEEA. The CDR3 length is 13 residues. V lost 5 bases and J lost 6, with 12 bases in between. Written as DNA, the CDR3 is TGTGCCAGCAGCCCCGGCGCACCGGATACGCAGTATTTT. This codes for CASSPGAPDTQYF.

This sequence joins TRBV7-2 and TRBJ1-1; 8 nucleotides align to TRBD1. The V gene's germline CDR1 is SGHTA and CDR2 FQGNSA. V trimming: 5 bases; J trimming: 11 bases; junction bases outside the gene matches: 13. The CDR3 runs 14 residues. The CDR3 region is CASSARQGSSQAFF. CDR3 DNA sequence: TGTGCCAGCAGCGCTCGACAGGGGAGCTCCCAGGCTTTCTTT.

The count of this clone is one. The chain uses TRBV29-1 and TRBJ2-3; weak D call: TRBD2 (6 bases). V lost 6 bases and J lost 3, with 25 bases in between. Germline V gene sequence: CDR1 SQVTM, CDR2 ANQGSEA. The CDR3 covers 17 residues. Written as DNA, the CDR3 is TGCAGCGTCCAGGGCGCGGGATCAGCTCTGGGAACAGATACGCAGTATTTT. Translated: CSVQGAGSALGTDTQYF.

The chain combines TRBV15 with TRBJ2-6; 7 bases fit TRBD1. With 7 bases clipped from V and 0 bases from J, the junction kept 3 bases outside the gene matches. The CDR3 totals 15 residues. CDR1 and CDR2 (germline): LNHNV, YYDKDF (reference sequence). CDR3 loop: CATNRGSSGANVLTF. CDR3 DNA: TGTGCCACCAACAGGGGCAGCTCTGGGGCCAACGTCCTGACTTTC.

The V gene is TRBV4-3, the J gene TRBJ2-3; 9 bases fit TRBD2. The CDR3 contains 17 residues. The V gene's germline CDR1 is LGHNA and CDR2 YSLEER. The J segment lost 3 bases and the V segment lost 1 base, leaving 8 bases of the junction unmatched. The CDR3 DNA reads as TGCGCCAGCAGCCAAGTGCTAGCGGGATCGTGGACAGATACGCAGTATTTT. Its protein is CASSQVLAGSWTDTQYF.

The J gene is TRBJ2-2, the V gene TRBV28; possibly TRBD1 or TRBD2 for D (5 bases each). The ends were cut back, 5 bases at V and 1 base at J, with 14 bases in the middle. Germline V CDR1 and CDR2: MDHEN, SYDVKM. This CDR3 spans 16 amino acids. The CDR3 DNA sequence: TGTGCCAGCAGTGGGACCCACCTCGGGAACACCGGGGAGCTGTTTTTT. It codes for CASSGTHLGNTGELFF.

J is TRBJ2-1 and V is TRBV27; a weak D match, TRBD2 (7 bases). The length of the CDR3 is 16 residues. Germline CDR1 MNHEY, CDR2 SMNVEV (reference sequence). V shed 7 bases and J shed 4 bases, with 20 bases lying between them. CDR3 loop: CASNLQGFGGYNEQFF. The CDR3, as DNA: TGTGCCAGCAACCTCCAGGGGTTCGGGGGGTACAATGAGCAGTTCTTC.

This chain connects TRBV5-1 to TRBJ2-1; no reliable D call. CDR1 SGHRS and CDR2 YFSETQ come from the germline V gene. Trimming removed 0 bases from V and 5 bases from J, with 9 bases in between. The CDR3 sequence is 14 residues long. This CDR3 is CASSLEAVNNEQFF. The CDR3 region has the DNA TGCGCCAGCAGCTTGGAGGCAGTTAACAATGAGCAGTTCTTC.

The genes are TRBV6-1 and TRBJ1-1, with no clear D. The CDR3 is made up of 13 amino acids. Germline V gene lookup returns CDR1 MNHNS and CDR2 SASEGT. Trimming pared 6 bases from V and 0 bases from J, leaving 8 bases between. The CDR3 nucleotides read TGTGCCAGCAGGGACGGTTTGAACACTGAAGCTTTCTTT. Protein: CASRDGLNTEAFF.

The V gene is TRBV7-3, the J gene TRBJ1-2; D may be TRBD1 (5 bases). There are 15 residues in the CDR3. Per germline, CDR1 SGHTA and CDR2 FQGTGA. V was shortened by 3 bases and J by 4 bases, with 15 bases between the two germline ends. The CDR3 DNA reads as TGTGCCAGCAGCTTCGGACAAGAAGAGGGCTATGGCTACACCTTC. Its protein product is CASSFGQEEGYGYTF.

The V gene is TRBV27, the J gene TRBJ1-5, with TRBD1 as a possible D gene (5 bases). Germline assignment: CDR1 MNHEY and CDR2 SMNVEV (reference sequence). Trimming took 3 bases from V and 3 from J, leaving 9 bases between them. The CDR3 has 14 amino acids. In DNA form, the CDR3 reads TGTGCCAGCAGTTTTAGCAGGGACAATCAGCCCCAGCATTTT. Protein product: CASSFSRDNQPQHF.

V usage is TRBV19 and J usage is TRBJ2-1; 7 bases are shared with TRBD2. V was clipped by 7 bases and J by 4 bases; unmatched bases: 13. Germline V lookup: CDR1 LNHDA, CDR2 SQIVND (reference sequence). The CDR3 sequence is 16 residues long. CDR3 nucleotide sequence: TGTGCCAGTAAAGGGGCACGGGCAGCGGGGTACAATGAGCAGTTCTTC. Residues: CASKGARAAGYNEQFF.

V gene TRBV7-2 combines with J gene TRBJ2-3; TRBD1 agrees at 7 bases. Germline V gene lookup returns CDR1 SGHTA and CDR2 FQGNSA. Germline trimming cut 4 bases from V and 4 bases from J; bases unmatched to any gene: 8. This CDR3 contains 15 residues. The CDR3 spells CASSSGQGVSDTQYF. For the CDR3, the DNA is TGTGCCAGCAGCTCGGGGCAGGGGGTATCAGATACGCAGTATTTT. Looking up the rest from reference TRBV7-2 and TRBJ2-3 gives the full variable domain: GAGVSQSPSNKVTEKGKDVELRCDPISGHTALYWYRQSLGQGLEFLIYFQGNSAPDKSGLPSDRFSAERTGGSVSTLTIQRTQQEDSAVYLCASSSGQGVSDTQYFGPGTRLTVL.